This T cell receptor (beta chain) stems from a study of shared clonotypes between healthy human individuals. Across the study: The donor group consisted of a couple of women and three men, aged 18 to 49. Each donor contributed plates that comprised three CD4 naive, three CD4 memory, two CD8 naive and one CD8 memory.

Method: immunoSEQ multiplex PCR; TCRdb's copy keeps in-frame clones and lacks some. The sample yields about 1 million clones, more than 65% seen once. Each sample came from a Caucasian adult donor living in Nashville, Tennessee. Trimming at V came to 4 bases and at J to 5 bases, leaving 7 bases not matched to a gene. CDR1 and CDR2 (germline): MNHEY, SVGAGI. This CDR3 is 15 amino acids long. The receptor's source is a man between 18 and 29 years old in good health. Sequencing input: memory CD4+ T cells sorted from blood. As to subset: CD45RA-negative fraction. This chain uses TRBV6-5 with TRBJ2-3, with 9 bases identical to TRBD1. The DNA for the CDR3 is TGTGCCAGCAGTTTGGTACAGGGGGCGCGAGATACGCAGTATTTT. It translates to CASSLVQGARDTQYF.